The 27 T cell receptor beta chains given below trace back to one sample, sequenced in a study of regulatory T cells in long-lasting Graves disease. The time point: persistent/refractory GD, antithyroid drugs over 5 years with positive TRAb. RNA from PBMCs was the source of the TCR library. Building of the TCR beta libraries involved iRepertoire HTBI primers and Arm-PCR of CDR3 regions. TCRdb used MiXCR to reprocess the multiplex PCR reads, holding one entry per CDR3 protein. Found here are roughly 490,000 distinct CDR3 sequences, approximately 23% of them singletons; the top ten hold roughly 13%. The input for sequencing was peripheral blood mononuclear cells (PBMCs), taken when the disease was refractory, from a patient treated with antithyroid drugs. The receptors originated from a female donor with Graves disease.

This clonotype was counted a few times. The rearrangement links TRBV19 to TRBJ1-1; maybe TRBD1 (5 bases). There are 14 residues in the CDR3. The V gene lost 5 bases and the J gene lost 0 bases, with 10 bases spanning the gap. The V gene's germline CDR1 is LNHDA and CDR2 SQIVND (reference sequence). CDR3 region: CASSSRGMNTEAFF. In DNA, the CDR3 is TGTGCCAGTAGTTCCCGGGGGATGAACACTGAAGCTTTCTTT.

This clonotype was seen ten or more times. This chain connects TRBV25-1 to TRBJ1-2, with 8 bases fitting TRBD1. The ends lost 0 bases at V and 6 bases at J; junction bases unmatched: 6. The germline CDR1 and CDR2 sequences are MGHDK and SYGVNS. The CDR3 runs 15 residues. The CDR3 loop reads CASSEYGTGGNGYTF. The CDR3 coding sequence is TGTGCCAGCAGTGAATACGGAACAGGGGGAAATGGCTACACCTTC.

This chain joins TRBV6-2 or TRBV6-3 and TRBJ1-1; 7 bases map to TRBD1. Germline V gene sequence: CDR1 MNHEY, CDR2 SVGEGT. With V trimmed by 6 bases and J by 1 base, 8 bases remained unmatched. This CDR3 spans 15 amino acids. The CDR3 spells CASRRYQGGNTEAFF. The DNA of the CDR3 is TGTGCCAGCAGGCGCTATCAGGGGGGGAACACTGAAGCTTTCTTT.

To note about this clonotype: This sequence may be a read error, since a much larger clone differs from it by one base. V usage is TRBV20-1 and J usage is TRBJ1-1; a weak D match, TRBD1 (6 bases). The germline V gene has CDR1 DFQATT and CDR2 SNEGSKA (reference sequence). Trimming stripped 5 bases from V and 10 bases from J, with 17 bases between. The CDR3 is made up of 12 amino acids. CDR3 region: CSAGDKGQGAFF. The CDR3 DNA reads TGCAGTGCTGGGGACAAGGGGCAGGGAGCTTTCTTT.

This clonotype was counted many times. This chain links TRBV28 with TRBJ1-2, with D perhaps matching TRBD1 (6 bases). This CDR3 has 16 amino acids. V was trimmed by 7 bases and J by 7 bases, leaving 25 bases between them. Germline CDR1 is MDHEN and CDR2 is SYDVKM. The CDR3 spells CASTYRARGSKSGYTF. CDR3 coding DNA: TGTGCCAGCACTTACAGGGCGCGGGGTTCGAAGAGTGGCTACACCTTC.

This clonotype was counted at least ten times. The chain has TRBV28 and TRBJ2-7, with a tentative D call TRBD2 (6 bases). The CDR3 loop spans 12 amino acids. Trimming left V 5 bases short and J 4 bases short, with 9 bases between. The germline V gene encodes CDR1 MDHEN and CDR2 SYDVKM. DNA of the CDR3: TGTGCCAGCAGTCCTAGCGAGTACGAGCAGTACTTC. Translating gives CASSPSEYEQYF.

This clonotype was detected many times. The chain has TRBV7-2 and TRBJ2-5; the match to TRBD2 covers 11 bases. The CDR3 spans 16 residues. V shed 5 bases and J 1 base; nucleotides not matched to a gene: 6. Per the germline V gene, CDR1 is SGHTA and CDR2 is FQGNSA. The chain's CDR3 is CASSRSGGGPQETQYF. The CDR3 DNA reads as TGTGCCAGCAGCCGTAGCGGGGGGGGCCCCCAAGAGACCCAGTACTTC.

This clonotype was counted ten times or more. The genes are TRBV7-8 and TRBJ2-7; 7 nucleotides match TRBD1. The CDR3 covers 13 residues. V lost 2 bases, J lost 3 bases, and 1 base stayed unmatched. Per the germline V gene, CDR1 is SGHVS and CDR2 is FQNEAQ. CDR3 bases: TGTGCCAGCAGCTTATGGGACAGCTACGAGCAGTACTTC. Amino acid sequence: CASSLWDSYEQYF.

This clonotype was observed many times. The CDR3 DNA reads as TGTGCCAGCAGCCTGCAAGATCAGCCCCAGCATTTT. It yields the protein CASSLQDQPQHF. The chain recombines TRBV7-8 with TRBJ1-5; no reliable D call. CDR1 and CDR2 (germline): SGHVS, FQNEAQ. The CDR3 has 12 residues. V gave up 5 bases and J gave up 5 bases, with 7 bases separating them. The whole variable domain, remainder taken from reference TRBV7-8 and TRBJ1-5, is GAGVSQSPRYKVAKRGQDVALRCDPISGHVSLFWYQQALGQGPEFLTYFQNEAQLDKSGLPSDRFFAERPEGSVSTLKIQRTQQEDSAVYLCASSLQDQPQHFGDGTRLSIL.

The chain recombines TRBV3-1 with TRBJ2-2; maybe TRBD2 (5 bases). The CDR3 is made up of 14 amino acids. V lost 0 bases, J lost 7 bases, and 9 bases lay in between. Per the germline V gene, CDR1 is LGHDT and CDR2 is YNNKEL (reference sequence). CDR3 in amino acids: CASSQEASSGELFF. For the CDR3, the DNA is TGTGCCAGCAGCCAAGAGGCTAGCAGCGGGGAGCTGTTTTTT.

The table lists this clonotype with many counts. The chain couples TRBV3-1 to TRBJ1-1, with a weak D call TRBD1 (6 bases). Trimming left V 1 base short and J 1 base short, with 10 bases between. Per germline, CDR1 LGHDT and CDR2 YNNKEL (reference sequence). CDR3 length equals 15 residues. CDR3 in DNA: TGTGCCAGCAGCCAAGGGGGGGCTGGGAACACTGAAGCTTTCTTT. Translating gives CASSQGGAGNTEAFF.

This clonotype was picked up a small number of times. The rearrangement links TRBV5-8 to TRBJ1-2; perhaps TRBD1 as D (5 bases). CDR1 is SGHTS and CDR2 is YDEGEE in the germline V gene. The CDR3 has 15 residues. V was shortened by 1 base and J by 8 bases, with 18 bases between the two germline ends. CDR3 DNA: TGTGCCAGCAGCTTGATATGGATCTCGGGGGACGGCTACACCTTC. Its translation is CASSLIWISGDGYTF.

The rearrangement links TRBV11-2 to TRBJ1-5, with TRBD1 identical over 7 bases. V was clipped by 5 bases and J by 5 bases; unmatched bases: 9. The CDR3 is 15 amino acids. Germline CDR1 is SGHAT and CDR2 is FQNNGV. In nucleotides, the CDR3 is TGTGCCAGCAGCAATAACAGGGGACCCGATCAGCCCCAGCATTTT. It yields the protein CASSNNRGPDQPQHF.

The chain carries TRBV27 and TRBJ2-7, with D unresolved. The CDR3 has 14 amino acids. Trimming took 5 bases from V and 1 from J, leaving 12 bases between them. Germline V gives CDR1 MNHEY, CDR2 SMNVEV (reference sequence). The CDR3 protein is CASSPGPESYEQYF. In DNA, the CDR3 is TGTGCCAGCAGTCCAGGACCAGAGTCCTACGAGCAGTACTTC.

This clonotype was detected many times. CDR3 in amino acids: CASTGEALKYF. CDR3 DNA: TGTGCCAGCACCGGGGAGGCACTGAAGTACTTC. The chain recombines TRBV28 with TRBJ2-7, with TRBD2 as a possible D gene (6 bases). With 7 bases removed from V and 11 bases from J, the gap between germline ends came to 15 bases. Looked up from germline, CDR1 is MDHEN and CDR2 is SYDVKM. This CDR3 has 11 residues.

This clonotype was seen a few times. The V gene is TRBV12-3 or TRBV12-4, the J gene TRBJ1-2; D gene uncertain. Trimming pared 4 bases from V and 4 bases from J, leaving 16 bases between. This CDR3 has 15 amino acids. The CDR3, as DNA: TGTGCCAGCAGTTACGGAGGGCCCGGTTCCTATGGCTACACCTTC. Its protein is CASSYGGPGSYGYTF.

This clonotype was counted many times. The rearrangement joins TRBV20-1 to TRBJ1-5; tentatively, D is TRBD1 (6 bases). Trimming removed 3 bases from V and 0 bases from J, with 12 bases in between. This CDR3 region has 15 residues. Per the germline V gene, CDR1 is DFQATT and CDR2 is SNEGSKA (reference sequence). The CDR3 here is CSASRGVYSNQPQHF. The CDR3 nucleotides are TGCAGTGCTAGTAGGGGGGTTTATAGCAATCAGCCCCAGCATTTT.

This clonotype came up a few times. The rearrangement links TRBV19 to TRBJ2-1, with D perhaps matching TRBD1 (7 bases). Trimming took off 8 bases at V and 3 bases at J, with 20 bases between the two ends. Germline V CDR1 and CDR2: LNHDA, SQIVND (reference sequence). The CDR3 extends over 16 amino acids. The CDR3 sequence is CASGGTGTAFYNEQFF. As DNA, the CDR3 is TGTGCCAGTGGCGGGACCGGGACAGCGTTCTACAATGAGCAGTTCTTC.

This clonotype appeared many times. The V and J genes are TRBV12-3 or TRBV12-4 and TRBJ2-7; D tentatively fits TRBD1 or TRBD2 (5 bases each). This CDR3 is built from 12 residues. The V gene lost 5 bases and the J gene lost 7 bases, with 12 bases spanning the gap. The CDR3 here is CASSLGTREQYF. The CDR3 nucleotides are TGTGCCAGCAGTCTCGGGACGCGAGAGCAGTACTTC.

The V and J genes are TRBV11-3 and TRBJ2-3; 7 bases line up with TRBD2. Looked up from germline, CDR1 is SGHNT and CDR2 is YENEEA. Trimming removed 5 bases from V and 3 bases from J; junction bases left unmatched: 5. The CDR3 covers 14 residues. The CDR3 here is CASSLSSGTDTQYF. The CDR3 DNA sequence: TGTGCCAGCAGCCTATCTAGCGGTACAGATACGCAGTATTTT.

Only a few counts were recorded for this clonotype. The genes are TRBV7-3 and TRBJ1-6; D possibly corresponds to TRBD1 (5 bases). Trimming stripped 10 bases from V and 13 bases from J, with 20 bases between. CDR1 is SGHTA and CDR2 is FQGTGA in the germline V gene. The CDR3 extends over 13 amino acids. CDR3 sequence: CATSRDRDTPLHF. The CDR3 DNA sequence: TGTGCCACCTCCCGGGACCGCGATACGCCCCTCCACTTT.

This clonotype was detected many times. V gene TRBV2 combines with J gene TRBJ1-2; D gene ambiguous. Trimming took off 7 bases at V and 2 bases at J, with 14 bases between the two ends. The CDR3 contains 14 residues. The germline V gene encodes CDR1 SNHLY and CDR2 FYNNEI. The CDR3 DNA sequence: TGTGCCAGCACCACAAGGGATGGGAACTATGGCTACACCTTC. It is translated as CASTTRDGNYGYTF. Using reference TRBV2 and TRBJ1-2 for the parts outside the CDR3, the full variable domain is EPEVTQTPSHQVTQMGQEVILRCVPISNHLYFYWYRQILGQKVEFLVSFYNNEISEKSEIFDDQFSVERPDGSNFTLKIRSTKLEDSAMYFCASTTRDGNYGYTFGSGTRLTVV.

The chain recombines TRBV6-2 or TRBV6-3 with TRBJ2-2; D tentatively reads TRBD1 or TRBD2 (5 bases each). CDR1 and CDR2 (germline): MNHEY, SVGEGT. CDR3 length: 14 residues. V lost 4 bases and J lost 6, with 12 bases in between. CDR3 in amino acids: CASSSGTSPGELFF. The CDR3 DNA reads TGTGCCAGCAGTTCCGGGACGAGCCCCGGGGAGCTGTTTTTT.

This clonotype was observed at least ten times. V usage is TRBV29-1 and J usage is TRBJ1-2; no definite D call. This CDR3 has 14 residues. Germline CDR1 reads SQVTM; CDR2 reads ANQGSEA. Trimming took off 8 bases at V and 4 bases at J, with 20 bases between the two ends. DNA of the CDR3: TGCAGCTACCGCCAGTTCACCGGCGGCTATGGCTACACCTTC. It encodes CSYRQFTGGYGYTF.

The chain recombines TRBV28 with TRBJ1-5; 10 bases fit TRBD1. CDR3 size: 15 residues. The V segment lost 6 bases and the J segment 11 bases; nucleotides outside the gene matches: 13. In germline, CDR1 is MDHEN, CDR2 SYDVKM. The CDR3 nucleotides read TGTGCCAGCAGCCGGACAGGGGGAGGTATCGGGGCCCAGCATTTT. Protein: CASSRTGGGIGAQHF.

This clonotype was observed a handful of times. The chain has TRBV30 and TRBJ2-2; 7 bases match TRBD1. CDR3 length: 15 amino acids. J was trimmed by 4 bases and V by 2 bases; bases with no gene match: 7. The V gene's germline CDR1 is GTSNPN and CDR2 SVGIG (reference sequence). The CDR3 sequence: CAWSPGTAATGELFF. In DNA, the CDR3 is TGTGCCTGGAGTCCGGGGACAGCCGCCACCGGGGAGCTGTTTTTT.

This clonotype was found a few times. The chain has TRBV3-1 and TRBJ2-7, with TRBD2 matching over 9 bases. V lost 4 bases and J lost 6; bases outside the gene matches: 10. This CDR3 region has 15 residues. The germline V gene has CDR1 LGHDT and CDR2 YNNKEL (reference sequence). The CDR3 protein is CASSLSLAGGPEQYF. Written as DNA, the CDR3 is TGTGCCAGCAGCCTCTCCCTCGCGGGAGGGCCCGAGCAGTACTTC.